This TCR beta chain originates from a study of T cell responses to AZD1222 COVID-19 vaccine. Clones were sequenced by immunoSEQ multiplex PCR, and TCRdb holds only the in-frame ones, with some missing. The sample shows about 120,000 clones, about 86% of them seen only once. The study's findings and limits: Clonal diversity was possibly underestimated, and the donors were mostly white British, with more females.

The CDR3 runs to 14 residues. With respect to this clone: Its antigen is unidentified.

This chain uses TRBV21-1 with TRBJ1-3; TRBD1, the D gene given by the table, was not confirmed from the DNA. TRBV21-1 is an annotated pseudogene. This specimen consisted of peripheral blood, obtained 28 days after the second AZD1222 dose. The receptor comes from an adult who received the AZD1222 COVID-19 vaccine. The CDR3 DNA is TGTGCCGGTGGGACAGGGGTTACTGGAAACACCATATATTTT. Its translation is CAGGTGVTGNTIYF.